These 2 T cell receptor beta chains came from one sample sequenced in a study of control samples from healthy donors and cancer patients (dated by TCRdb to about 2020). Receptors were amplified or captured by the immunoSEQ multiplex PCR assay. TCRdb limited this immuneACCESS table to in-frame rearrangements with V and J called. A share of clones is missing; checked studies link under half to unresolved V genes, and the rest is unexplained. The sample has around 170,000 clones on record, roughly 89% of them singletons. Just over 1.4% of the sample is in the top ten clones. The sample taken for sequencing was blood. The source of these receptors is a woman aged 45-60 years in good health.

V is TRBV11-2 and J is TRBJ1-1, with D unclear. The V gene's germline CDR1 is SGHAT and CDR2 FQNNGV. The germline V and J ends were trimmed by 5 bases and 4 bases, with 14 bases remaining between them. This CDR3 is built from 14 residues. The CDR3 protein is CASSVIGRRTEAFF. CDR3 DNA sequence: TGTGCCAGCAGCGTCATAGGGAGACGCACTGAAGCTTTCTTT.

This chain uses TRBV6-2 or TRBV6-3 with TRBJ1-3, with D unresolved. The CDR3 is 14 amino acids. V gave up 5 bases and J gave up 4 bases, with 12 bases separating them. CDR1 MNHEY and CDR2 SVGEGT come from the germline V gene. For the CDR3, the DNA is TGTGCCAGCAGTCTTTTTCTTTCCGGAAACACCATATATTTT. Protein: CASSLFLSGNTIYF.